These 14 T cell receptor beta chains originate from one sample sequenced in a study of shared clonotypes between healthy human individuals. The data were produced by immunoSEQ multiplex PCR, yet TCRdb's version contains in-frame clones alone and is incomplete. The profile shows more than 2 million clones, roughly 96% of them singletons. The source material was naive CD4+ T cells sorted from blood. Subset reported: CD45RA+ positively selected. These receptors originate from a man between 18 and 35 years old in good health.

The rearrangement links TRBV9 to TRBJ1-3; D is unclear. CDR3 size: 16 residues. V was clipped by 3 bases and J by 4 bases, with 17 bases between them. Germline-derived CDR1 and CDR2 are SGDLS and YYNGEE. CDR3: CASSGTRLPSGNTIYF. The CDR3 nucleotides read TGTGCCAGCAGCGGCACCCGCCTGCCGTCCGGAAACACCATATATTTT. Using reference TRBV9 and TRBJ1-3 for the parts outside the CDR3, the full variable domain is DSGVTQTPKHLITATGQRVTLRCSPRSGDLSVYWYQQSLDQGLQFLIQYYNGEERAKGNILERFSAQQFPDLHSELNLSSLELGDSALYFCASSGTRLPSGNTIYFGEGSWLTVV.

The chain recombines TRBV6-1 with TRBJ1-1; no clear D gene. The CDR3 totals 15 residues. Germline V lookup: CDR1 MNHNS, CDR2 SASEGT. V lost 3 bases and J 0 bases, leaving 11 bases between the germline ends. The CDR3 nucleotides read TGTGCCAGCAGTGACCCAGGACGGGTGAACACTGAAGCTTTCTTT. Amino acid sequence: CASSDPGRVNTEAFF.

CDR3 DNA: TGCGCCAGCAGCCAAGTTCCAGCGGGATACAATGAGCAGTTCTTC. This gives the protein CASSQVPAGYNEQFF. The rearrangement uses TRBV4-1 and TRBJ2-1; 7 bases agree with TRBD2. Germline assignment: CDR1 MGHRA and CDR2 YSYEKL. V shed 1 base, J shed 4 bases, and the junction held 4 bases outside the gene matches. CDR3 length: 15 residues.

On this clone itself: The DNA is omitted, as the CDR3 cannot be located on it reliably, and the CDR3 follows TCRdb's listing. The chain joins TRBV6-5 to TRBJ2-7. The CDR3 is 15 amino acids in total, end residues counted. In germline, CDR1 is MNHEY, CDR2 SVGAGI. Here the CDR3 reads CASSTSGPNAYEQYF.

This clone was seen just once. This CDR3 reads CASSLSAGWGYEQYF. CDR3 sequence (DNA): TGTGCCAGCAGTTTATCGGCCGGGTGGGGCTACGAGCAGTACTTC. The V gene is TRBV27, the J gene TRBJ2-7; D ambiguous. The CDR3 is 15 amino acids. CDR1 is MNHEY and CDR2 is SMNVEV in the germline V gene (reference sequence). Trimming stripped 0 bases from V and 3 bases from J, with 12 bases between.

The table lists this clone with a count of one. The chain recombines TRBV7-2 with TRBJ2-5; tentatively, D is TRBD1 or TRBD2 (6 bases each). Trimming shortened V by 1 base and J by 5 bases, and 11 bases separated the two germline ends. CDR1 is SGHTA and CDR2 is FQGNSA in the germline V gene. The CDR3 covers 14 residues. The DNA for the CDR3 is TGTGCCAGCAGCTTAGTAGGGGGGTACGAGACCCAGTACTTC. Its protein is CASSLVGGYETQYF.

The V gene is TRBV18, the J gene TRBJ1-5, with D uncertain. V was pared by 3 bases and J by 9 bases, with 9 bases between. The CDR3 contains 12 residues. Per germline, CDR1 KGHSH and CDR2 LQKENI. DNA of the CDR3: TGTGCCAGCTCACCGGTTCAAGGGCCCCAGCATTTT. It specifies CASSPVQGPQHF.

The V gene is TRBV6-1, the J gene TRBJ1-1; D gene uncertain. CDR1 and CDR2 (germline): MNHNS, SASEGT. The CDR3 loop spans 13 amino acids. Trimming took 7 bases from V and 5 from J, leaving 14 bases between them. The CDR3 here is CASIWHSLTEAFF. The DNA of the CDR3 is TGTGCCAGCATCTGGCACAGTCTTACTGAAGCTTTCTTT.

The J gene is TRBJ2-3, the V gene TRBV4-1; the D gene is possibly TRBD1 (6 bases). The CDR3 covers 16 residues. Looked up from germline, CDR1 is MGHRA and CDR2 is YSYEKL. The V end lost 1 base, the J end lost 2 bases, and 13 bases lay between the germline ends. CDR3: CASSQAPGQDTDTQYF. The DNA of the CDR3 is TGCGCCAGCAGCCAAGCACCGGGACAAGACACAGATACGCAGTATTTT.

The chain combines TRBV19 with TRBJ1-2; weak D call: TRBD1 (6 bases). The germline V and J ends were trimmed by 5 bases and 4 bases, with 14 bases remaining between them. This CDR3 contains 14 residues. In germline, CDR1 is LNHDA, CDR2 SQIVND (reference sequence). CDR3: CASSALQGPYGYTF. For the CDR3, the DNA is TGTGCCAGTAGTGCTCTACAGGGACCCTATGGCTACACCTTC.

J is TRBJ1-2 and V is TRBV5-1; possibly TRBD1 for D (6 bases). CDR3 length: 13 amino acids. V was cut by 5 bases and J by 4 bases, with 12 bases left in between. CDR1 is SGHRS, CDR2 YFSETQ, per germline. The CDR3 nucleotides are TGCGCCAGCAGATTGACAGGCTCCTATGGCTACACCTTC. Translating it yields CASRLTGSYGYTF.

This clone has a single count. This chain uses TRBV28 with TRBJ1-4; TRBD1 aligns across 8 bases. Losses at the gene ends were 6 bases for V and 13 bases for J; bases not matched to a gene: 10. This CDR3 comprises 13 residues. Per the germline V gene, CDR1 is MDHEN and CDR2 is SYDVKM. The CDR3 DNA is TGTGCCAGCAGCCTAGGACAGGGAAAGGGACTGTTTTTT. This translates into CASSLGQGKGLFF. Supplemented by reference TRBV28 and TRBJ1-4, the full variable domain reads DVKVTQSSRYLVKRTGEKVFLECVQDMDHENMFWYRQDPGLGLRLIYFSYDVKMKEKGDIPEGYSVSREKKERFSLILESASTNQTSMYLCASSLGQGKGLFFGSGTQLSVL.

The rearrangement links TRBV14 to TRBJ1-4, with D possibly matching TRBD1 (5 bases). V was shortened by 6 bases and J by 4 bases, with 12 bases between the two germline ends. Germline assignment: CDR1 SGHDN and CDR2 FVKESK. The CDR3 covers 14 residues. The CDR3 is CASRQGSGNEKLFF. In nucleotides, the CDR3 is TGTGCCAGCAGGCAGGGTTCGGGTAATGAAAAACTGTTTTTT.

This clone has a handful of counts. The rearrangement joins TRBV19 to TRBJ1-2; perhaps TRBD1 as D (5 bases). The V and J ends lost 5 bases and 4 bases respectively, with 17 bases between them. The CDR3 has 15 amino acids. Germline CDR1 is LNHDA and CDR2 is SQIVND (reference sequence). CDR3 coding DNA: TGTGCCAGTAGTCGCCCCTCCGGACAACCCTATGGCTACACCTTC. This codes for CASSRPSGQPYGYTF.